These 5 T cell receptor beta chains were all obtained from the same sample, sequenced in a study of T cell clonality in common variable immunodeficiency. Antigens of these TCRs are unknown. Broader study findings: Common variable immunodeficiency TCR beta sequences reportedly had fewer deletions and N-nucleotide insertions.

Clones were sequenced by immunoSEQ multiplex PCR, and TCRdb holds only the in-frame ones, with some missing. In total the sample includes some 42,000 clones, none of them seen once. Source material: peripheral blood mononuclear cells. All receptors derive from a human donor with common variable immunodeficiency.

This clone was found many times. Sequencing ends 3 residues short of the CDR3 end; the germline J gene provides the rest. The chain recombines TRBV7-2 with TRBJ1-1; 8 bases match TRBD1. The CDR3 runs to 15 residues. V gave up 5 bases and J gave up 3 bases; unmatched junction bases: 8. Germline loops: CDR1 SGHTA, CDR2 FQGNSA. CDR3 amino acids: CASSTRTGLDTEAFF. The covered CDR3 bases are TGTGCCAGCAGCACGCGGACAGGGTTGGACACTGAA.

About this clone itself: The read ends 3 residues early relative to the CDR3; the germline J gene fills the gap. The V call is TRBV6-2 or TRBV6-3, the J call TRBJ2-7, with 11 nucleotides matching TRBD1. V trimming: 0 bases; J trimming: 3 bases; junction bases outside the gene matches: 4. CDR1 MNHEY and CDR2 SVGEGT come from the germline V gene. CDR3 length: 16 amino acids. The sequenced CDR3 bases are TGTGCCAGCAGTTACTCGGGACAGGGGGTCAGCTACGAG. Translated: CASSYSGQGVSYE. The full CDR3 protein is CASSYSGQGVSYEQYF.

This clone was seen ten or more times. The CDR3 is cut off 3 residues early in the read; its end comes from the germline J gene. The rearrangement links TRBV30 to TRBJ2-1; tentatively, D is TRBD1 (6 bases). Trimming stripped 3 bases from V and 5 bases from J, with 14 bases between. Germline lookup yields CDR1 GTSNPN and CDR2 SVGIG (reference sequence). This CDR3 has 14 amino acids. The CDR3 spells CAWRRPGDHNEQFF. The sequenced part of the CDR3 DNA is TGTGCCTGGAGGCGGCCAGGGGACCACAATGAG. Based on the CDR3 plus reference TRBV30 and TRBJ2-1, the full variable domain is SQTIHQWPATLVQPVGSPLSLECTVEGTSNPNLYWYRQAAGRGLQLLFYSVGIGQISSEVPQNLSASRPQDRQFILSSKKLLLSDSGFYLCAWRRPGDHNEQFFGPGTRLTVL.

This clone was counted a few times. The CDR3 end falls 3 residues outside the read, so it is completed with the germline J gene. The genes are TRBV19 and TRBJ2-5; D unclear. The CDR3 runs 13 residues. V lost 2 bases, J lost 2 bases, and 6 bases lay in between. CDR1 is LNHDA and CDR2 is SQIVND in the germline V gene (reference sequence). The DNA read from the CDR3 is TGTGCCAGTAGTATACCCAGACAAGAGACC. Translating it yields CASSIPRQET. From start to end, the CDR3 is CASSIPRQETQYF.

This clone was recorded many times. Sequencing ends 3 residues short of the CDR3 end; the germline J gene provides the rest. V is TRBV20-1 and J is TRBJ1-5, with 7 bases that match TRBD1. The CDR3 covers 15 residues. Trimming at V came to 0 bases and at J to 4 bases, leaving 6 bases not matched to a gene. Germline CDR1 is DFQATT and CDR2 is SNEGSKA (reference sequence). CDR3 in amino acids: CSARDTRGNNQPQHF. The CDR3 bases that were read are TGCAGTGCTAGAGATACCAGGGGGAATAATCAGCCC.